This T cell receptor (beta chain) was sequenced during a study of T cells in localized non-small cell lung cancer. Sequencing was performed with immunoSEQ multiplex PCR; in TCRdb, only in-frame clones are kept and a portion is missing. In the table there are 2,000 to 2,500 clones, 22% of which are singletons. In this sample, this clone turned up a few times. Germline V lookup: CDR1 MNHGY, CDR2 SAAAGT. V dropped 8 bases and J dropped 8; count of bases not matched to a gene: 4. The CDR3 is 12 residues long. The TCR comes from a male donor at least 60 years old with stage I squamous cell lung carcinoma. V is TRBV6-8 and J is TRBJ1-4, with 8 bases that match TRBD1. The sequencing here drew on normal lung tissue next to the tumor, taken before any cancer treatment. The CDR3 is CASGRTGEKLFF. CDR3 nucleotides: TGTGCCAGCGGACGGACAGGGGAAAAACTGTTTTTT.